The subject of this entry is one T cell receptor (beta chain). Antigen unknown. The PCR made use of 60 Vbeta and 13 Jbeta primers. The repertoire was sequenced with immunoSEQ multiplex PCR; TCRdb's copy has only in-frame clones and lacks some. The sample includes about 99,000 clones, over 60% seen only once; the top ten take about 3.1%. The record originates from a study of cytomegalovirus exposure and HLA in healthy donors. Whole-study results and caveats: Most TCR sequences were seen very rarely across donors, but some public TCRs occurred in many.

The CDR3 length is 17 residues. Losses at the gene ends were 5 bases for V and 3 bases for J; bases not matched to a gene: 7. Germline CDR1 SEHNR, CDR2 FQNEAQ (reference sequence). J is TRBJ2-3 and V is TRBV7-9, with TRBD2 matching over 14 bases. The clonotype comes from a male donor in good health and CMV-seropositive. The sample taken for sequencing was PBMCs. The CDR3 region is CASSPGTSGGKTDTQYF. The CDR3 DNA sequence: TGTGCCAGCAGCCCCGGGACTAGCGGGGGTAAGACAGATACGCAGTATTTT. Full variable domain (remainder filled in from reference TRBV7-9 and TRBJ2-3): DTGVSQNPRHKITKRGQNVTFRCDPISEHNRLYWYRQTLGQGPEFLTYFQNEAQLEKSRLLSDRFSAERPKGSFSTLEIQRTEQGDSAMYLCASSPGTSGGKTDTQYFGPGTRLTVL.